Listed here are 18 T cell receptor beta chains from one sample, sequenced in a study of identical twins. TCRdb reprocessed the 5' RACE reads with MiXCR, giving one entry per CDR3 protein. This sample carries under 900,000 distinct CDR3 sequences, 18% of them seen once, and the ten largest clones take roughly 14%. This sample also appeared in a second study, on T cells expressing NK-cell markers.

Sequencing was done on a sample of PBMCs. Source of these receptors: a woman aged 18 to 35 in good health.

This clonotype turned up a few times. The rearrangement links TRBV5-5 to TRBJ2-5; D is possibly TRBD1 (6 bases). The germline V gene encodes CDR1 SGHKS and CDR2 YYEKEE (reference sequence). V lost 4 bases and J 5 bases, leaving 15 bases between the germline ends. The CDR3 consists of 14 residues. The CDR3 region has the DNA TGTGCCAGCAGCCGGGACAAGGGAGTGGAGACCCAGTACTTC. This encodes CASSRDKGVETQYF.

The gene calls are TRBV12-3 or TRBV12-4 and TRBJ1-2; tentative D call: TRBD1 (5 bases). V was trimmed by 1 base and J by 7 bases, leaving 10 bases between them. This CDR3 is 13 amino acids long. The CDR3 coding sequence is TGTGCCAGCAGTTTAGTAGGGGTGGGTGGCTACACCTTC. This translates into CASSLVGVGGYTF.

This clonotype was seen only once. The V and J genes are TRBV19 and TRBJ2-1; 9 bases align to TRBD2. J lost 9 bases, V lost 7 bases, and 7 bases had no gene match. CDR3 length: 13 amino acids. The germline CDR1 and CDR2 sequences are LNHDA and SQIVND (reference sequence). The CDR3: CASMGGGAREQFF. DNA for the CDR3: TGTGCCAGTATGGGCGGGGGGGCCCGTGAGCAGTTCTTC.

The rearrangement joins TRBV12-3 or TRBV12-4 to TRBJ2-5, with 8 positions matching TRBD2. Losses at the gene ends were 5 bases for V and 5 bases for J; bases not matched to a gene: 7. CDR3 length equals 14 residues. The CDR3 nucleotides read TGTGCCAGCAGTACCCGGACTAGCCAGGAGACCCAGTACTTC. Protein sequence: CASSTRTSQETQYF.

The V call is TRBV20-1, the J call TRBJ2-3, with D possibly being TRBD1 (5 bases). The germline V gene has CDR1 DFQATT and CDR2 SNEGSKA (reference sequence). This CDR3 is 12 amino acids long. Trimming took 5 bases from V and 4 from J, leaving 10 bases between them. The CDR3 reads CSAGASADTQYF. The CDR3 DNA is TGCAGTGCTGGGGCTAGTGCAGATACGCAGTATTTT.

This clonotype came up a few times. The chain couples TRBV7-9 to TRBJ2-1, with 11 bases fitting TRBD2. Germline V gives CDR1 SEHNR, CDR2 FQNEAQ (reference sequence). Losses at the gene ends were 5 bases for V and 6 bases for J; bases not matched to a gene: 6. This CDR3 comprises 15 residues. CDR3 DNA: TGTGCCAGCAGCAGATCGGGACTAGCGGCCAATGAGCAGTTCTTC. Protein sequence: CASSRSGLAANEQFF.

This clonotype came up a few times. The V and J genes are TRBV27 and TRBJ2-7; 7 bases are shared with TRBD1. The germline CDR1 and CDR2 sequences are MNHEY and SMNVEV (reference sequence). This CDR3 has 19 residues. Unmatched junction bases numbered 16, after V lost 0 bases and J lost 2 bases. The CDR3 is CASSLSPYPRQGSTYEQYF. CDR3 DNA: TGTGCCAGCAGTTTATCGCCTTACCCTAGACAGGGTAGCACCTACGAGCAGTACTTC.

This clonotype was counted at least ten times. The chain combines TRBV12-3 or TRBV12-4 with TRBJ2-5; D gene ambiguous. This CDR3 has 13 residues. Deletions cut 0 bases from V and 4 bases from J, with 6 bases between. For the CDR3, the DNA is TGTGCCAGCAGTTTAGCTAGGGCAGAGACCCAGTACTTC. It encodes CASSLARAETQYF.

This clonotype was seen a few times. The V call is TRBV6-1, the J call TRBJ2-2, with D unclear. V was pared by 4 bases and J by 8 bases, with 8 bases between. Germline CDR1 is MNHNS and CDR2 is SASEGT. The CDR3 is 12 amino acids. As DNA, the CDR3 is TGTGCCAGCAGTGTCAAAGAGGGGGAGCTGTTTTTT. Translated, it gives CASSVKEGELFF.

This clonotype appeared once. The rearrangement joins TRBV6-1 to TRBJ2-1; 14 nucleotides align to TRBD2. Germline V gives CDR1 MNHNS, CDR2 SASEGT. The CDR3 runs 16 residues. Germline trimming cut 5 bases from V and 10 bases from J; bases unmatched to any gene: 10. CDR3 sequence: CASSPGLAGVKYEQFF. The CDR3 region has the DNA TGTGCCAGCAGTCCGGGACTAGCGGGAGTGAAGTACGAGCAGTTCTTC.

This chain uses TRBV20-1 with TRBJ2-3; D may be TRBD2 (7 bases). Deletions cut 7 bases from V and 2 bases from J, with 10 bases between. Germline V gene sequence: CDR1 DFQATT, CDR2 SNEGSKA (reference sequence). The CDR3 is made up of 12 amino acids. The CDR3: CSGGGPTDTQYF. The CDR3 DNA follows: TGCAGTGGGGGGGGGCCCACAGATACGCAGTATTTT.

In this sample, this clonotype turned up a few times. The chain recombines TRBV7-2 with TRBJ2-7, with 9 bases matching TRBD1. There are 17 residues in the CDR3. Germline V lookup: CDR1 SGHTA, CDR2 FQGNSA. Germline trimming cut 5 bases from V and 3 bases from J; bases unmatched to any gene: 14. DNA for the CDR3: TGTGCCAGCAGCAACAACAGGGACAGGGACCCCCACTACGAGCAGTACTTC. Amino acid sequence: CASSNNRDRDPHYEQYF.

This clonotype has a handful of counts. The chain carries TRBV27 and TRBJ2-7; D is perhaps TRBD1 (5 bases). Germline lookup yields CDR1 MNHEY and CDR2 SMNVEV (reference sequence). The CDR3 has 14 residues. Trimming left V 8 bases short and J 0 bases short, with 14 bases between. CDR3 sequence reads: CASLQGHLSYEQYF. Here the CDR3 DNA reads TGTGCCAGCTTGCAGGGTCATCTCTCCTACGAGCAGTACTTC.

This sequence joins TRBV12-3 or TRBV12-4 and TRBJ1-6; the match to TRBD1 covers 8 bases. The CDR3 extends over 15 amino acids. Trimming cost V 7 bases and J 6 bases; bases outside gene matches: 8. The CDR3, as DNA: TGTGCCAGCAATTCTCAGGGGGCCGGTAATTCACCCCTCCACTTT. This encodes CASNSQGAGNSPLHF.

The sample holds a few counts of this clonotype. The chain couples TRBV20-1 to TRBJ1-2; TRBD1 might be the D (6 bases). CDR3 length equals 14 residues. The V end was cut by 1 base, the J end by 4 bases, with 13 bases between. Per the germline V gene, CDR1 is DFQATT and CDR2 is SNEGSKA (reference sequence). The DNA for the CDR3 is TGCAGTGCTAGAGGGGGACAAGCCTTCTATGGCTACACCTTC. The encoded protein is CSARGGQAFYGYTF.

For the CDR3, the DNA is TGCAGCGTTGCGGGGGGCCAGGGCACTGAAGCTTTCTTT. Translated: CSVAGGQGTEAFF. The chain couples TRBV29-1 to TRBJ1-1, with a tentative D call TRBD1 (6 bases). V lost 4 bases to trimming and J lost 4 bases, with 13 bases between them. This CDR3 is 13 amino acids long. CDR1 SQVTM and CDR2 ANQGSEA come from the germline V gene.

The chain has TRBV6-5 and TRBJ1-1; TRBD1 is a possible D gene (6 bases). V lost 2 bases to trimming and J lost 1 base, with 17 bases between them. Germline V lookup: CDR1 MNHEY, CDR2 SVGAGI. This CDR3 is 17 amino acids long. DNA for the CDR3: TGTGCCAGCAGTTACGTAAGTAGCCTGGGACAGAACACTGAAGCTTTCTTT. Translation gives CASSYVSSLGQNTEAFF.

CDR3 sequence: CASSLDRAGGISYEQYF. As DNA, the CDR3 is TGTGCCAGCAGCTTAGACCGAGCGGGGGGAATCTCCTACGAGCAGTACTTC. The chain recombines TRBV11-2 with TRBJ2-7; 9 bases are a match to TRBD2. With V trimmed by 0 bases and J by 0 bases, 6 bases remained unmatched. CDR3 size: 17 residues. Germline-derived CDR1 and CDR2 are SGHAT and FQNNGV. The entire variable domain, with the rest obtained from reference TRBV11-2 and TRBJ2-7, is as follows: EAGVAQSPRYKIIEKRQSVAFWCNPISGHATLYWYQQILGQGPKLLIQFQNNGVVDDSQLPKDRFSAERLKGVDSTLKIQPAKLEDSAVYLCASSLDRAGGISYEQYFGPGTRLTVT.